The clone carrying this T cell receptor beta chain was counted only a few times. What it binds is not known. These data are taken from a study of T-cell memory formation after mild COVID-19. In the study overall: Largely donor-specific sequence clusters came from a couple of donors.

The CDR3 is 12 amino acids. Germline V gene sequence: CDR1 DFQATT, CDR2 SNEGSKA (reference sequence). Trimming pared 6 bases from V and 0 bases from J, leaving 6 bases between. Study findings and constraints: Several responding clones turned up in pre-infection memory, indicating that cross-reactive memory may have taken part. Clones shrinking from day 15 to 85 showed even CD4/CD8 mixes; later expanders tilted CD4+.

Employing constant-segment primers, 5'RACE generated TCR alpha and TCR beta cDNA libraries bearing sample barcodes and UMIs. TCRdb used MiXCR to reprocess the 5' RACE reads, holding one entry per CDR3 protein. The table includes over 55,000 distinct CDR3 sequences, 12% detected once. The source material was PBMCs or a T cell subset sorted from them (not recorded which). This clonotype was obtained from a young man who had mild COVID-19 (a few samples of this study predate the infection). Cell type and time point are not known. The chain joins TRBV20-1 to TRBJ1-3; the D is unclear. The CDR3, as DNA: TGCAGTGCCCCGAACTCTGGAAACACCATATATTTT. Amino acid sequence: CSAPNSGNTIYF.